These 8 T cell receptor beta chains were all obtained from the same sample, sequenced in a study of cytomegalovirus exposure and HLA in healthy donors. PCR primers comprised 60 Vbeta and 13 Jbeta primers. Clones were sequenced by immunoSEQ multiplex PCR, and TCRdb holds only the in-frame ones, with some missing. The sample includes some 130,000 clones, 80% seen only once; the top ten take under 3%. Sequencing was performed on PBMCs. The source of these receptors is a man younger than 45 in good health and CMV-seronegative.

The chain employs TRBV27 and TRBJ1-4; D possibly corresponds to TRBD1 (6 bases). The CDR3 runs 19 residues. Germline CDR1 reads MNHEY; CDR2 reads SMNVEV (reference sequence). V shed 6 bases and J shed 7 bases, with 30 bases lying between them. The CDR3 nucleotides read TGTGCCAGCAGCCCGGACTCACCCCCTCCGGAGGGGGGGCCTGAAAAACTGTTTTTT. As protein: CASSPDSPPPEGGPEKLFF.

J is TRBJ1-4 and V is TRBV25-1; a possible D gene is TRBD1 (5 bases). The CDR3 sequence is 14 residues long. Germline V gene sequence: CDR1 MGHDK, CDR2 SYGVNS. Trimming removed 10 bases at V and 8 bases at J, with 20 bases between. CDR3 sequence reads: CATDASTGGEKLFF. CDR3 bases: TGTGCCACCGACGCATCTACAGGAGGGGAAAAACTGTTTTTT.

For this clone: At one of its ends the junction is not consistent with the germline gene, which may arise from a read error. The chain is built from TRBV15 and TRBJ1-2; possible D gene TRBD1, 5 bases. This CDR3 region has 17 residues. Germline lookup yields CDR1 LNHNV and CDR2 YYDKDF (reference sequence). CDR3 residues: CATSRDFGGGEDYGYPF. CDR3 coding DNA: TGTGCCACCAGCAGAGATTTTGGTGGAGGGGAGGACTATGGCTACCCCTTC. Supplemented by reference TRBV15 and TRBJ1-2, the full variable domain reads DAMVIQNPRYQVTQFGKPVTLSCSQTLNHNVMYWYQQKSSQAPKLLFHYYDKDFNNEADTPDNFQSRRPNTSFCFLDIRSPGLGDTAMYLCATSRDFGGGEDYGYPFGSGTRLTVV.

The CDR3 protein is CASSPPGTYEQYF. DNA for the CDR3: TGTGCCAGCTCTCCCCCGGGAACGTACGAGCAGTACTTC. The gene calls are TRBV18 and TRBJ2-7, with D perhaps TRBD2 (5 bases). CDR3 size: 13 residues. Germline-derived CDR1 and CDR2 are KGHSH and LQKENI. The ends were cut back, 6 bases at V and 4 bases at J, with 13 bases in the middle. The complete variable domain, with remaining parts taken from reference TRBV18 and TRBJ2-7, reads NAGVMQNPRHLVRRRGQEARLRCSPMKGHSHVYWYRQLPEEGLKFMVYLQKENIIDESGMPKERFSAEFPKEGPSILRIQQVVRGDSAAYFCASSPPGTYEQYFGPGTRLTVT.

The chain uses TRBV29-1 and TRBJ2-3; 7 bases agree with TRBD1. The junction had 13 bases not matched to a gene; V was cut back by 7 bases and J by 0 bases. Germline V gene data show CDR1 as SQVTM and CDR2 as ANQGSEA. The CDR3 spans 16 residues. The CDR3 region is CSELPIPGQSTDTQYF. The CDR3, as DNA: TGCAGCGAACTCCCCATCCCGGGACAGAGCACAGATACGCAGTATTTT.

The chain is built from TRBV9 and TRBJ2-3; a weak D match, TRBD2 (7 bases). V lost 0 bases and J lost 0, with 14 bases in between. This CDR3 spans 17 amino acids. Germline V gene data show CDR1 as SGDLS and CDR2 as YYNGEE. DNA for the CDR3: TGTGCCAGCAGCGTAGGTCGGGGGGCAGGGAGCACAGATACGCAGTATTTT. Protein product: CASSVGRGAGSTDTQYF.

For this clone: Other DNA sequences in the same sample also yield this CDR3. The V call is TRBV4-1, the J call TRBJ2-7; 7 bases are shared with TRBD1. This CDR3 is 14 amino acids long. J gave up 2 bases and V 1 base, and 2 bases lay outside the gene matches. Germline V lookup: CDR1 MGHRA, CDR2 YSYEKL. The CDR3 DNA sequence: TGCGCCAGCAGCCAAGGGCAGGGGGCCTACGAGCAGTACTTC. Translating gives CASSQGQGAYEQYF.

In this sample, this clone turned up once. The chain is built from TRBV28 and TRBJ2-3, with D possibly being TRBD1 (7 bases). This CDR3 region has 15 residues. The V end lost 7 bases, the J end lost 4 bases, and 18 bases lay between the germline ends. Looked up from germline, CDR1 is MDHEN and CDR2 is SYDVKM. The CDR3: CASTTGGTVPDTQYF. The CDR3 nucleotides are TGTGCCAGCACTACTGGGGGGACAGTTCCAGATACGCAGTATTTT. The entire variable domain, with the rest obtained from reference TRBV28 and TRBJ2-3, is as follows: DVKVTQSSRYLVKRTGEKVFLECVQDMDHENMFWYRQDPGLGLRLIYFSYDVKMKEKGDIPEGYSVSREKKERFSLILESASTNQTSMYLCASTTGGTVPDTQYFGPGTRLTVL.